This is a list of T cell receptor beta chains from one sample in a study of control samples from healthy donors and cancer patients. The method was immunoSEQ multiplex PCR; TCRdb's version includes in-frame clones alone and lacks a portion of them. In the table there are around 100,000 clones, just over 85% of which are singletons. Sequenced sample: blood. Every receptor here comes from a man younger than 40 in good health. Both conserved end residues are part of each CDR3. D genes are given only for firm matches.

v_call	d_call	j_call	cdr3_aa
TRBV19	.	TRBJ1-2	CASSTLNGGYTF
TRBV18	.	TRBJ1-1	CASSPSQDNVGTEAFF
TRBV27	.	TRBJ1-3	CASRDSGTSGNTIYF
TRBV14	.	TRBJ2-7	CASSQAYGTLVYEQYF
TRBV19	.	TRBJ2-3	CASSDVQTAGDTQYF
TRBV10-3	.	TRBJ1-2	CAISESQYYGYTF
TRBV27	.	TRBJ2-5	CASSPYSNQETQYF
TRBV5-6	.	TRBJ2-5	CASSLEVIQGFTETQYF
TRBV7-9	TRBD1	TRBJ2-2	CASSKGQDPYTGELFF
TRBV27	.	TRBJ2-7	CASSSTGYEQYF
TRBV24-1	.	TRBJ1-2	CATSPGTGNNYGYTF
TRBV7-3	.	TRBJ2-7	CASSLGPGDSYEQYF
TRBV18	.	TRBJ1-1	CASSPRDGMNTEAFF
TRBV4-1	TRBD2	TRBJ2-1	CASSPGGNEQFF
TRBV7-2	TRBD1	TRBJ2-1	CASSFSGTANEQFF
TRBV7-9	TRBD2	TRBJ2-1	CASSHSGRAYNEQFF
TRBV9	.	TRBJ1-6	CASSPGQSYNSPLHF
TRBV9	TRBD1	TRBJ1-3	CASGTGEVIRPGNTIYF
TRBV19	TRBD1	TRBJ2-2	CATLGQANTGELFF